This T cell receptor (beta chain) was observed in a study of Tregs in tolerant kidney transplant recipients. Overall study findings and caveats: The most relevant donor-specific Treg TCRbeta repertoire apparently came from expansion with activated donor B cells.

As to this clone: Its antigen is still unknown. The read stops 3 residues short of the end of the CDR3; the missing end is completed from the germline J gene.

Germline V gene data show CDR1 as MNHNS and CDR2 as SASEGT. The trim removed 2 bases at V and 4 bases at J, leaving 2 bases unmatched. The CDR3 extends over 15 amino acids. Profiling relied on immunoSEQ multiplex PCR, and the TCRdb table lists in-frame clones only, not all of them. The sample spans more than 30,000 clones; the ten largest clones claim approximately 15%. The material sequenced was CD8+ T cells from blood, taken before the transplant. J is TRBJ2-5 and V is TRBV6-1; 12 bases line up with TRBD2. The sequence was collected from a human donor who received a combined kidney and bone marrow transplant. The sequenced CDR3 bases are TGTGCCAGCAGTGAAACTAGCGGGAGGCGAGAGACC. The encoded protein is CASSETSGRRET. The entire CDR3 protein is CASSETSGRRETQYF.